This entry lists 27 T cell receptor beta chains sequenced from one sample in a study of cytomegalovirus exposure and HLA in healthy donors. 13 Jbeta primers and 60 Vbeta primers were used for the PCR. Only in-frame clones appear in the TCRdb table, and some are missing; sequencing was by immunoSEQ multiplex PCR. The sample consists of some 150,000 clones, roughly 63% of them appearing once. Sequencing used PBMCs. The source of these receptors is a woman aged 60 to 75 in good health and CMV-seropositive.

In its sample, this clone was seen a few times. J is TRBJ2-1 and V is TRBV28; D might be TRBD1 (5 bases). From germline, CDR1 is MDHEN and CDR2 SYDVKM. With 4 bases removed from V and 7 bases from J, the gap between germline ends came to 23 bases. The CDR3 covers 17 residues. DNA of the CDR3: TGTGCCAGCAGTTATGGTGTTGCGGCAGGGAATTGGAATGAGCAGTTCTTC. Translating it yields CASSYGVAAGNWNEQFF.

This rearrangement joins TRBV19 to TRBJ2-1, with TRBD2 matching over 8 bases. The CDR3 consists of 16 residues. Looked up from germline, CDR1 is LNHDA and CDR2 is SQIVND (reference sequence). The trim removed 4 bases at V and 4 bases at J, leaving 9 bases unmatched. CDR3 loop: CASSRTSGSTYNEQFF. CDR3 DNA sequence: TGTGCCAGTAGTAGAACTAGCGGCAGTACATACAATGAGCAGTTCTTC.

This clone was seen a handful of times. CDR3 in DNA: TGTGCCAGCAGTTTACGAGCGGGATCCTACGAGCAGTACTTC. Encoded protein: CASSLRAGSYEQYF. This chain uses TRBV28 with TRBJ2-7; 7 bases match TRBD2. The germline V gene encodes CDR1 MDHEN and CDR2 SYDVKM. The CDR3 loop spans 14 amino acids. With 2 bases clipped from V and 1 base from J, the junction kept 2 bases outside the gene matches.

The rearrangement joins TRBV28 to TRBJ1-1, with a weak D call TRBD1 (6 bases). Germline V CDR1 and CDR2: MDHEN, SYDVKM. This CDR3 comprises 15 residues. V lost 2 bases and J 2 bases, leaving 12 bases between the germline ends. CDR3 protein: CASSLVGARNTEAFF. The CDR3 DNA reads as TGTGCCAGCAGTTTAGTGGGGGCGCGAAACACTGAAGCTTTCTTT.

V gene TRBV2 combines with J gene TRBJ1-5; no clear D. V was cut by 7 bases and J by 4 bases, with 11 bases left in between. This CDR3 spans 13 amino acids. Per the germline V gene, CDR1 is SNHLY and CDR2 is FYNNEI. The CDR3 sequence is CASNRDTNQPQHF. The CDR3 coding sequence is TGTGCCAGCAATAGAGACACGAATCAGCCCCAGCATTTT.

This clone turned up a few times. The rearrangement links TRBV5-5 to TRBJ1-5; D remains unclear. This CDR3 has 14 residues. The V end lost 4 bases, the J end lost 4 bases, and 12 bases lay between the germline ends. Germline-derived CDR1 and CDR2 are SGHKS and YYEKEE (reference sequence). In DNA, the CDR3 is TGTGCCAGCAGCCCGATTGACACTAATCAGCCCCAGCATTTT. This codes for CASSPIDTNQPQHF.

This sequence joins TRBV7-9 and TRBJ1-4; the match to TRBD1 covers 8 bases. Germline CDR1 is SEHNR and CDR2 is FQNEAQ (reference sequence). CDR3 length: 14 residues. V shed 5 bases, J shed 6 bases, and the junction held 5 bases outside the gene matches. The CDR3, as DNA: TGTGCCAGCAGCCCAGGACAGGGCGATGAAAAACTGTTTTTT. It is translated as CASSPGQGDEKLFF.

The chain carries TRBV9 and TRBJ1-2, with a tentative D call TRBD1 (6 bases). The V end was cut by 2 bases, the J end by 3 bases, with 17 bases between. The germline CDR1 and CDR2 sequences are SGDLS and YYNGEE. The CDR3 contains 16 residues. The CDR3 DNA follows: TGTGCCAGCAGCGTCGAGGGGGGGCCTGGGGACTATGGCTACACCTTC. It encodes CASSVEGGPGDYGYTF.

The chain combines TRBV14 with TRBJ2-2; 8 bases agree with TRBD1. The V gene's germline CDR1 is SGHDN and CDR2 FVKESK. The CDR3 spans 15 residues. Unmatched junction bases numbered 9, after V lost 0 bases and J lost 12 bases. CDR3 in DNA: TGTGCCAGCAGCCAAGAACAGGGGGGAGGCGTGAAGCTGTTTTTT. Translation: CASSQEQGGGVKLFF. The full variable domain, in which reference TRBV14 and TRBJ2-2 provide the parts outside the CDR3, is EAGVTQFPSHSVIEKGQTVTLRCDPISGHDNLYWYRRVMGKEIKFLLHFVKESKQDESGMPNNRFLAERTGGTYSTLKVQPAELEDSGVYFCASSQEQGGGVKLFFGEGSRLTVL.

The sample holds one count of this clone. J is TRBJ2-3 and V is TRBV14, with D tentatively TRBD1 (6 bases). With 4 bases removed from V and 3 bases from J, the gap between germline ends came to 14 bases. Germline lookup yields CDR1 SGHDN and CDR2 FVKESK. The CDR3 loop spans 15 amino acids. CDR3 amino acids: CASSPQGWETDTQYF. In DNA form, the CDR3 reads TGTGCCAGCAGCCCACAGGGCTGGGAAACAGATACGCAGTATTTT.

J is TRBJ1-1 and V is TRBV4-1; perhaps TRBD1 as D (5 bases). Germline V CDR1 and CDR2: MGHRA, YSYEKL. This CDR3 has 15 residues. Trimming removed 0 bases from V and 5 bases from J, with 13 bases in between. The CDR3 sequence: CASSQDFDSPTEAFF. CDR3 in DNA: TGCGCCAGCAGCCAAGACTTTGACAGCCCGACTGAAGCTTTCTTT.

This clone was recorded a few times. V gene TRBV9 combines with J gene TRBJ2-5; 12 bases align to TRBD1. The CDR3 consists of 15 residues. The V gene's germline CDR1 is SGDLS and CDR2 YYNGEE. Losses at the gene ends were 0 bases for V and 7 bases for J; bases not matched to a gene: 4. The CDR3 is CASSVEGTGGRTQYF. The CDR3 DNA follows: TGTGCCAGCAGCGTAGAAGGGACAGGGGGCCGGACCCAGTACTTC.

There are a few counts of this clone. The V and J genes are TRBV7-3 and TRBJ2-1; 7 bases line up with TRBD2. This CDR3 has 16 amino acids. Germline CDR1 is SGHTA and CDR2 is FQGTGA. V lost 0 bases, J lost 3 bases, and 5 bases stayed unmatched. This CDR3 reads CASSLTSGTYYNEQFF. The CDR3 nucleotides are TGTGCCAGCAGCTTAACAAGCGGGACCTACTACAATGAGCAGTTCTTC.

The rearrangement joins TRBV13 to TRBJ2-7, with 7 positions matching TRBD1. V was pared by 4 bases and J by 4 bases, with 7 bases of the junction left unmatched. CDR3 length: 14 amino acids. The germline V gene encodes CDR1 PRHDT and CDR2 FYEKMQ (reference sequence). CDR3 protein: CASSSRQGGYEQYF. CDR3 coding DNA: TGTGCCAGCAGCTCCCGACAGGGCGGGTACGAGCAGTACTTC.

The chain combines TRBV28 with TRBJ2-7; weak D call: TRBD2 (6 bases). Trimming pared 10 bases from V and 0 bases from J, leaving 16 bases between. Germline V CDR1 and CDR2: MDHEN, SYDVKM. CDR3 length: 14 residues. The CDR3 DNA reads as TGTGCCACTACGATCCCGGGACTCTCCTACGAGCAGTACTTC. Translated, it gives CATTIPGLSYEQYF. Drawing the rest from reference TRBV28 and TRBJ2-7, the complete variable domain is DVKVTQSSRYLVKRTGEKVFLECVQDMDHENMFWYRQDPGLGLRLIYFSYDVKMKEKGDIPEGYSVSREKKERFSLILESASTNQTSMYLCATTIPGLSYEQYFGPGTRLTVT.

The chain's CDR3 is CASIVPDSNTGELFF. The CDR3 DNA is TGTGCCAGTATCGTCCCCGACTCGAACACCGGGGAGCTGTTTTTT. V and J are TRBV19 and TRBJ2-2; D is uncertain. The CDR3 runs 15 residues. Germline V gene data show CDR1 as LNHDA and CDR2 as SQIVND (reference sequence). Trimming shortened V by 7 bases and J by 0 bases, and 12 bases separated the two germline ends. Complete variable domain (other parts from reference TRBV19 and TRBJ2-2): DGGITQSPKYLFRKEGQNVTLSCEQNLNHDAMYWYRQDPGQGLRLIYYSQIVNDFQKGDIAEGYSVSREKKESFPLTVTSAQKNPTAFYLCASIVPDSNTGELFFGEGSRLTVL.

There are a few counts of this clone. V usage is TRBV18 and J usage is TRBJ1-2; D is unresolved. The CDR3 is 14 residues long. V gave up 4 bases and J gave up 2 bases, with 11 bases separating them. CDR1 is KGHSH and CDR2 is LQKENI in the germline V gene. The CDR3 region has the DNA TGTGCCAGCTCACAGGGAGGTGACAACTATGGCTACACCTTC. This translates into CASSQGGDNYGYTF. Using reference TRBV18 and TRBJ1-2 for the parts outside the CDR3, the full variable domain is NAGVMQNPRHLVRRRGQEARLRCSPMKGHSHVYWYRQLPEEGLKFMVYLQKENIIDESGMPKERFSAEFPKEGPSILRIQQVVRGDSAAYFCASSQGGDNYGYTFGSGTRLTVV.

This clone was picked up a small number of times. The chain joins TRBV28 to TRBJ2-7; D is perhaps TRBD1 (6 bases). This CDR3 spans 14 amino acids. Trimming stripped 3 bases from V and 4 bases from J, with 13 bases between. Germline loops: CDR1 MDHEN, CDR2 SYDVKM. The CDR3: CASSFPGHQYEQYF. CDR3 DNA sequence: TGTGCCAGCAGTTTCCCGGGACACCAGTACGAGCAGTACTTC.

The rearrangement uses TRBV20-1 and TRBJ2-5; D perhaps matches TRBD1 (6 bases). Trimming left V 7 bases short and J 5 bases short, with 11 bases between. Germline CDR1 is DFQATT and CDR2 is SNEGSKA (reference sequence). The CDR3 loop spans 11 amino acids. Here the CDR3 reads CSGTGLETQYF. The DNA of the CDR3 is TGCAGTGGAACAGGGTTGGAGACCCAGTACTTC.

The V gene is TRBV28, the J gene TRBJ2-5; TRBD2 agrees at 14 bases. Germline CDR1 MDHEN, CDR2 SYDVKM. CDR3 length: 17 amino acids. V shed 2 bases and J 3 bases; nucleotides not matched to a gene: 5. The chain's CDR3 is CASSLGTSGRREETQYF. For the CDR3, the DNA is TGTGCCAGCAGTTTAGGGACTAGCGGGAGAAGGGAAGAGACCCAGTACTTC. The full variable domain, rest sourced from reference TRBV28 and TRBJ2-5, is DVKVTQSSRYLVKRTGEKVFLECVQDMDHENMFWYRQDPGLGLRLIYFSYDVKMKEKGDIPEGYSVSREKKERFSLILESASTNQTSMYLCASSLGTSGRREETQYFGPGTRLLVL.

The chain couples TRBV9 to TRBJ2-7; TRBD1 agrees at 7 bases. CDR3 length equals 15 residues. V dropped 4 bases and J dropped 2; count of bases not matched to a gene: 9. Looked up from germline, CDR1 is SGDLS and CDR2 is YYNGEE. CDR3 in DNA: TGTGCCAGCAGCACCTCGACCGGGACAGCCTACGAGCAGTACTTC. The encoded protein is CASSTSTGTAYEQYF.

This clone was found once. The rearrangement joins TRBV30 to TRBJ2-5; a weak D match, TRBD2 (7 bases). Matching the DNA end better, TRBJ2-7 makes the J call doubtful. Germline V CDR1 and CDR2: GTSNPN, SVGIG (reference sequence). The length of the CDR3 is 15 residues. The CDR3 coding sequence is TGTGCCTGGACTCGGGGGCTAGCGGAATCCTACGAGCAGTACTTC. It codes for CAWTRGLAESYEQYF.

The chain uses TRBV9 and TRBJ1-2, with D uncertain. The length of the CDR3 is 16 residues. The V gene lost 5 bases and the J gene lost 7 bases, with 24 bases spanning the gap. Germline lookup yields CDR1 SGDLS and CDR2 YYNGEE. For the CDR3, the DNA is TGTGCCAGCAGGAGAGGAGCGTCAGCCGGTCTTGGTGGCTACACCTTC. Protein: CASRRGASAGLGGYTF.

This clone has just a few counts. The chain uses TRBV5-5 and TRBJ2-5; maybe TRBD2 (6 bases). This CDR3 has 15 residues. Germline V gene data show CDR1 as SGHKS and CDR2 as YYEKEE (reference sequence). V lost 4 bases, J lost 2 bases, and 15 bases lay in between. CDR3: CASSPGLEYQETQYF. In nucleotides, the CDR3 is TGTGCCAGCAGCCCGGGACTCGAATATCAAGAGACCCAGTACTTC.

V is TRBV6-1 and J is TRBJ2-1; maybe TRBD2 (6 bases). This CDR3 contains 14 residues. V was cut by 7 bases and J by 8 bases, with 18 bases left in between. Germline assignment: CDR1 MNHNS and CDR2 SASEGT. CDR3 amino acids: CASKSSGPSDEQFF. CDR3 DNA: TGTGCCAGCAAGTCCAGCGGGCCCTCTGATGAGCAGTTCTTC.

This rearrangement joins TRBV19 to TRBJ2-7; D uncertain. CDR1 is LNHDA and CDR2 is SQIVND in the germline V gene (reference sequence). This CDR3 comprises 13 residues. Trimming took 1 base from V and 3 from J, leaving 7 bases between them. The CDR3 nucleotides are TGTGCCAGTAGTATAGTGGCAGGCTACGAGCAGTACTTC. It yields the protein CASSIVAGYEQYF.

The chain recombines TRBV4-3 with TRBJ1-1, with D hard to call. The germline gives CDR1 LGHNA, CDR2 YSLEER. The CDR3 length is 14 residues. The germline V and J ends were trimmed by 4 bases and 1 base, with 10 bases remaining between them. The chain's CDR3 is CASSPGYGNTEAFF. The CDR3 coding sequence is TGCGCCAGCAGCCCCGGGTATGGGAACACTGAAGCTTTCTTT.